This T cell receptor (beta chain) was recovered during a study of cytomegalovirus exposure and HLA in healthy donors. Study at large: Genetic ancestry analysis placed around 76% of the 398 donors that were genotyped in the Caucasian-associated cluster.

The V and J ends lost 1 base and 4 bases, in that order; junction bases with no gene match: 10. The CDR3 runs 18 residues. The germline CDR1 and CDR2 sequences are SGHRS and YFSETQ. PCR primers comprised 60 Vbeta and 13 Jbeta primers. Measured with immunoSEQ multiplex PCR; TCRdb has only the in-frame clones, and not every one. The data contain 150,000 or so clones, over 60% of them seen just once; the ten biggest clones take up nearly 6.5%. This TCR was sampled from a middle-aged man in good health and CMV-seropositive. The rearrangement links TRBV5-1 to TRBJ2-2, with 10 nucleotides matching TRBD2. Sample: PBMCs. The CDR3 nucleotides are TGCGCCAGCAGCTTGTACGGGACTAGCGAGCTCCCCACCGGGGAGCTGTTTTTT. Residues: CASSLYGTSELPTGELFF.